The 22 T cell receptor beta chains given below trace back to one sample, sequenced in a study of cytomegalovirus exposure and HLA in healthy donors. The PCR used 60 Vbeta and 13 Jbeta primers. This table comes from immunoSEQ multiplex PCR, and its TCRdb copy is limited to in-frame clones, with some not included. The sample shows some 170,000 clones, just under 80% of them seen only once. Sequencing was carried out using PBMCs. The source of these receptors is a woman between 45 and 65 years old in good health and CMV-seronegative.

Comments on this clone: The sample has other DNA sequences that encode this CDR3 too. The chain couples TRBV7-2 to TRBJ2-7; D unclear. V lost 5 bases, J lost 0 bases, and 5 bases lay in between. CDR3 length: 12 amino acids. CDR1 and CDR2 (germline): SGHTA, FQGNSA. CDR3 sequence: CASSPSSYEQYF. DNA for the CDR3: TGTGCCAGCAGCCCGAGCTCCTACGAGCAGTACTTC.

The chain recombines TRBV29-1 with TRBJ1-2, with 8 positions matching TRBD1. Trimming took 5 bases from V and 4 from J; bases not matched to a gene: 12. The length of the CDR3 is 15 residues. The germline V gene encodes CDR1 SQVTM and CDR2 ANQGSEA. The CDR3 bases are TGCAGCGTTCAAGGGACAGGACTTCTGGGCTATGGCTACACCTTC. Residues: CSVQGTGLLGYGYTF.

V is TRBV6-5 and J is TRBJ1-5; D is ambiguous. V was cut by 0 bases and J by 5 bases, with 8 bases left in between. The CDR3 runs 14 residues. The V gene's germline CDR1 is MNHEY and CDR2 SVGAGI. The CDR3: CASSYSSGDQPQHF. CDR3 nucleotide sequence: TGTGCCAGCAGTTACTCGAGCGGGGATCAGCCCCAGCATTTT.

The chain joins TRBV5-4 to TRBJ2-5; 9 bases fit TRBD2. The V gene end was trimmed by 0 bases and the J gene end by 2 bases; junction bases not matched to a gene: 14. The germline gives CDR1 SGHNT, CDR2 YYREEE (reference sequence). The CDR3 spans 19 residues. The CDR3 reads CASSLAQRGAMRGQETQYF. CDR3 in DNA: TGTGCCAGCAGCTTGGCCCAGCGGGGGGCCATGAGAGGTCAAGAGACCCAGTACTTC.

This clone was recorded only once. The rearrangement joins TRBV5-1 to TRBJ2-2, with 10 nucleotides matching TRBD1. The CDR3 spans 15 residues. With 7 bases clipped from V and 6 bases from J, the junction kept 9 bases outside the gene matches. Germline V gene sequence: CDR1 SGHRS, CDR2 YFSETQ. The CDR3 reads CASQTGTGAPGELFF. Written as DNA, the CDR3 is TGCGCCAGCCAAACCGGGACAGGGGCCCCCGGGGAGCTGTTTTTT. Based on the CDR3 plus reference TRBV5-1 and TRBJ2-2, the full variable domain is KAGVTQTPRYLIKTRGQQVTLSCSPISGHRSVSWYQQTPGQGLQFLFEYFSETQRNKGNFPGRFSGRQFSNSRSEMNVSTLELGDSALYLCASQTGTGAPGELFFGEGSRLTVL.

The V and J genes are TRBV6-6 and TRBJ1-5; 7 bases map to TRBD1. The CDR3 is 14 residues long. The ends lost 2 bases at V and 4 bases at J; junction bases unmatched: 2. Per the germline V gene, CDR1 is MNHNY and CDR2 is SVGAGI (reference sequence). The chain's CDR3 is CASSYRDRNQPQHF. The CDR3 DNA follows: TGTGCCAGCAGTTACCGGGACAGAAATCAGCCCCAGCATTTT.

The chain links TRBV2 to TRBJ2-3, with 7 bases identical to TRBD2. The CDR3 covers 14 residues. The trim removed 7 bases at V and 1 base at J, leaving 5 bases unmatched. Per germline, CDR1 SNHLY and CDR2 FYNNEI. In nucleotides, the CDR3 is TGTGCCAGCATCGGACTAGATGGCACAGATACGCAGTATTTT. Its protein product is CASIGLDGTDTQYF.

This clone was seen a handful of times. The chain carries TRBV18 and TRBJ2-7, with TRBD1 as a possible D gene (6 bases). The CDR3 is 15 amino acids. V lost 4 bases and J lost 2, with 15 bases in between. From germline, CDR1 is KGHSH and CDR2 LQKENI. CDR3 nucleotide sequence: TGTGCCAGCTCACAAGGACAGTCGTTAACCTACGAGCAGTACTTC. Translation: CASSQGQSLTYEQYF.

In nucleotides, the CDR3 is TGTGCCAGCAGCCTACAGGGGATAGGCGAAAAACTGTTTTTT. It specifies CASSLQGIGEKLFF. The chain has TRBV5-6 and TRBJ1-4; 7 nucleotides match TRBD1. Germline CDR1 is SGHDT and CDR2 is YYEEEE. The CDR3 totals 14 residues. The J segment lost 8 bases and the V segment lost 4 bases, leaving 8 bases of the junction unmatched.

CDR3 DNA: TGTGCCAGCAGCTTACTAACCTGGACAGGGGGAAACACCATATATTTT. It yields the protein CASSLLTWTGGNTIYF. The chain combines TRBV7-8 with TRBJ1-3; 8 bases are a match to TRBD1. V shed 2 bases and J 4 bases; nucleotides not matched to a gene: 7. Germline lookup yields CDR1 SGHVS and CDR2 FQNEAQ. This CDR3 is 16 amino acids long.

Worth noting for this clone: Other DNA sequences within the sample encode an identical CDR3. The chain recombines TRBV5-1 with TRBJ1-2, with 7 positions matching TRBD1. The CDR3 is 14 residues long. Germline lookup yields CDR1 SGHRS and CDR2 YFSETQ. The ends lost 4 bases at V and 4 bases at J; junction bases unmatched: 7. The CDR3 protein is CASSAGQGGYGYTF. The CDR3 DNA reads TGCGCCAGCAGCGCCGGGCAGGGGGGCTATGGCTACACCTTC.

The rearrangement uses TRBV5-1 and TRBJ1-5; perhaps TRBD1 as D (5 bases). The CDR3 has 15 residues. Germline V lookup: CDR1 SGHRS, CDR2 YFSETQ. V lost 5 bases to trimming and J lost 0 bases, with 12 bases between them. CDR3 nucleotides: TGCGCCAGCAGAGAGCAGGGCAATAGCAATCAGCCCCAGCATTTT. Residues: CASREQGNSNQPQHF.

This clone was seen more than once but under ten times. This sequence joins TRBV5-1 and TRBJ1-2; 7 nucleotides align to TRBD1. V gave up 2 bases and J gave up 6 bases; unmatched junction bases: 1. This CDR3 has 12 amino acids. From germline, CDR1 is SGHRS and CDR2 YFSETQ. The CDR3 bases are TGCGCCAGCAGCTTTGACAGGGATGGCTACACCTTC. This translates into CASSFDRDGYTF.

This chain links TRBV11-2 with TRBJ2-5, with 8 bases fitting TRBD1. The CDR3 length is 14 residues. J was trimmed by 4 bases and V by 4 bases; bases with no gene match: 5. Germline V lookup: CDR1 SGHAT, CDR2 FQNNGV. As DNA, the CDR3 is TGTGCCAGCAGCTCCGGACAGGGTCGAGAGACCCAGTACTTC. Translated, it gives CASSSGQGRETQYF.

The table lists this clone with a count of one. V and J are TRBV7-2 and TRBJ2-7, with a possible D match to TRBD1 (6 bases). This CDR3 has 14 residues. CDR1 and CDR2 (germline): SGHTA, FQGNSA. The V and J ends lost 7 bases and 0 bases respectively, with 13 bases between them. CDR3 sequence: CASTFPGVSYEQYF. CDR3 nucleotides: TGTGCCAGCACCTTCCCAGGGGTCTCCTACGAGCAGTACTTC.

The chain uses TRBV5-4 and TRBJ1-1; possible D gene TRBD1, 6 bases. V lost 3 bases and J 0 bases, leaving 15 bases between the germline ends. Germline-derived CDR1 and CDR2 are SGHNT and YYREEE (reference sequence). The CDR3 has 16 residues. Here the CDR3 reads CASSSPKGHMNTEAFF. CDR3 bases: TGTGCCAGCAGCTCCCCTAAGGGACACATGAACACTGAAGCTTTCTTT.

The DNA of the CDR3 is TGTGCCAGCAGCCTACTAGTGACTCCCCCCGTGGGCTTCTTC. Protein sequence: CASSLLVTPPVGFF. The chain links TRBV7-2 to TRBJ2-1; maybe TRBD2 (5 bases). The CDR3 consists of 14 residues. Germline CDR1 SGHTA, CDR2 FQGNSA. Trimming stripped 5 bases from V and 16 bases from J, with 24 bases between.

The CDR3 coding sequence is TGTGCCAGCAGTTGGGACAGGGTGCACGAGCAGTACTTC. This gives the protein CASSWDRVHEQYF. V and J are TRBV27 and TRBJ2-7, with 9 bases fitting TRBD1. Trimming cost V 4 bases and J 5 bases; bases outside gene matches: 3. Germline V gives CDR1 MNHEY, CDR2 SMNVEV (reference sequence). The CDR3 runs to 13 residues.

The rearrangement uses TRBV7-9 and TRBJ1-1; D may be TRBD1 (5 bases). The V end lost 2 bases, the J end lost 0 bases, and 22 bases lay between the germline ends. CDR3 size: 19 residues. Germline V gene data show CDR1 as SEHNR and CDR2 as FQNEAQ (reference sequence). CDR3 nucleotides: TGTGCCAGCAGCTTAATGGAGGGGCCAAGCTACATTCTGAACACTGAAGCTTTCTTT. Encoded protein: CASSLMEGPSYILNTEAFF.

The rearrangement joins TRBV6-5 to TRBJ1-2; 8 nucleotides line up with TRBD1. The CDR3 is 14 residues long. Germline V gene lookup returns CDR1 MNHEY and CDR2 SVGAGI. The junction had 6 bases not matched to a gene; V was cut back by 5 bases and J by 4 bases. For the CDR3, the DNA is TGTGCCAGCAGTAAGACAGGGGAGAGCTATGGCTACACCTTC. Protein: CASSKTGESYGYTF.

The chain joins TRBV5-4 to TRBJ2-7; 9 nucleotides align to TRBD2. The germline V gene has CDR1 SGHNT and CDR2 YYREEE (reference sequence). V shed 3 bases, J shed 3 bases, and the junction held 16 bases outside the gene matches. CDR3 length: 18 residues. The CDR3 nucleotides are TGTGCCAGCAGCTCCACTATAGGGCTAGCGGGGACAGACTACGAGCAGTACTTC. Protein: CASSSTIGLAGTDYEQYF.

The chain joins TRBV28 to TRBJ1-2, with D perhaps TRBD1 (5 bases). CDR3 length: 14 residues. With 6 bases removed from V and 4 bases from J, the gap between germline ends came to 15 bases. Germline V lookup: CDR1 MDHEN, CDR2 SYDVKM. CDR3 sequence reads: CASRGAGLFYGYTF. CDR3 nucleotides: TGTGCCAGCAGAGGCGCGGGACTTTTCTATGGCTACACCTTC.